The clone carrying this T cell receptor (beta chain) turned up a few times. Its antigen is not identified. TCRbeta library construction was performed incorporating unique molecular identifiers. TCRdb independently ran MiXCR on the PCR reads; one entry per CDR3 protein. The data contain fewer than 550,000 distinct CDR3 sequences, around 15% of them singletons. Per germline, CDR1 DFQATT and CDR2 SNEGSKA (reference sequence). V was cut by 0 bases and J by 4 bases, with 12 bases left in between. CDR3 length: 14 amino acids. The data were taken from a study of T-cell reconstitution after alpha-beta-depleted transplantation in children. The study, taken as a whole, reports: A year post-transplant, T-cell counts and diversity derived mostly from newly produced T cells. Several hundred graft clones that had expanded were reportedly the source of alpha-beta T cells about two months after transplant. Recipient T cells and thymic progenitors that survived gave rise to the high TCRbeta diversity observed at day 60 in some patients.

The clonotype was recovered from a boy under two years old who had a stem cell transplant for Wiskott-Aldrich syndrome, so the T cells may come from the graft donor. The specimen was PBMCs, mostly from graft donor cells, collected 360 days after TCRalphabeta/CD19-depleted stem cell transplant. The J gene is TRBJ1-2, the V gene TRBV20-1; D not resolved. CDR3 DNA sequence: TGCAGTGCTAGAGAAACCCGTTTACCCTATGGCTACACCTTC. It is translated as CSARETRLPYGYTF.